The 25 T cell receptor beta chains given below trace back to one sample, sequenced in a study of graft-versus-host responses after intestinal transplantation. Profiled with immunoSEQ multiplex PCR; TCRdb holds only in-frame clones, not every one. This table holds tens of thousands of clones, roughly 95% found once. These receptors have no identified antigens. Source: unstimulated CD8+ T cells sorted from spleen or lymph node cells, taken before transplant. These receptors came from a human donor who was the organ donor for an intestinal transplant.

The chain uses TRBV30 and TRBJ2-7; D not resolved. Trimming took 2 bases from V and 5 from J, leaving 10 bases between them. The CDR3 length is 12 residues. Germline V gene data show CDR1 as GTSNPN and CDR2 as SVGIG (reference sequence). Here the CDR3 reads CAWSSVDDEQYF. The DNA of the CDR3 is TGTGCCTGGAGTTCGGTAGATGACGAGCAGTACTTC.

The chain combines TRBV7-2 with TRBJ2-7, with 11 bases identical to TRBD2. CDR3 length: 14 amino acids. Germline CDR1 SGHTA, CDR2 FQGNSA. Germline trimming cut 1 base from V and 7 bases from J; bases unmatched to any gene: 3. The CDR3 is CASSLVSSGGEQYF. The CDR3 DNA reads as TGTGCCAGCAGCTTAGTTTCTAGCGGGGGGGAGCAGTACTTC.

The V and J genes are TRBV20-1 and TRBJ2-2; D is unresolved. V gave up 6 bases and J gave up 6 bases, with 8 bases separating them. This CDR3 contains 11 residues. Germline values: CDR1 DFQATT, CDR2 SNEGSKA (reference sequence). The CDR3 here is CSALNAGELFF. In nucleotides, the CDR3 is TGCAGTGCCCTTAACGCCGGGGAGCTGTTTTTT.

CDR3 nucleotides: TGCGCCAGCAGCCAAGTGAAGGGGGTTACAGATACGCAGTATTTT. Protein: CASSQVKGVTDTQYF. The chain combines TRBV4-3 with TRBJ2-3, with D possibly TRBD1 on 6 matching bases. The CDR3 spans 15 residues. Germline V lookup: CDR1 LGHNA, CDR2 YSLEER. Deletions cut 1 base from V and 3 bases from J, with 11 bases between.

The CDR3 reads CASSQLPGLAPADTQYF. The CDR3 DNA reads as TGTGCCAGCAGCCAATTGCCGGGACTAGCTCCCGCAGATACGCAGTATTTT. The rearrangement joins TRBV4-2 to TRBJ2-3; TRBD2 agrees at 9 bases. The germline gives CDR1 LGHNA, CDR2 YNFKEQ. J lost 4 bases, V lost 2 bases, and 10 bases had no gene match. This CDR3 is built from 17 residues.

This chain uses TRBV11-2 with TRBJ2-7; either TRBD1 or TRBD2 may supply D (5 bases each). Germline V gene data show CDR1 as SGHAT and CDR2 as FQNNGV. V lost 1 base, J lost 3 bases, and 13 bases lay in between. The CDR3 is made up of 15 amino acids. Here the CDR3 reads CASSLGQGTDYEQYF. CDR3 nucleotide sequence: TGTGCCAGCAGCTTAGGCCAAGGGACGGACTACGAGCAGTACTTC.

The rearrangement uses TRBV27 and TRBJ2-1; D possibly corresponds to TRBD1 (6 bases). V was trimmed by 8 bases and J by 3 bases, leaving 23 bases between them. The CDR3 has 17 residues. Germline CDR1 and CDR2: MNHEY and SMNVEV (reference sequence). CDR3 nucleotide sequence: TGTGCCAGCCTTCCGGCCGCCGGGACACTTGGCTACAATGAGCAGTTCTTC. Protein: CASLPAAGTLGYNEQFF.

The V gene is TRBV6-7, the J gene TRBJ2-3, with 10 bases lining up with TRBD1. TRBV6-7 is given ORF status, its function remaining uncertain. The CDR3 covers 15 residues. Unmatched junction bases numbered 5, after V lost 2 bases and J lost 6 bases. CDR3 region: CASSYRTGGTDTQYF. In DNA form, the CDR3 reads TGTGCCAGCAGTTACCGGACAGGGGGTACGGATACGCAGTATTTT.

This chain connects TRBV29-1 to TRBJ2-3; tentative D call: TRBD2 (7 bases). Trimming cost V 4 bases and J 0 bases, with 23 bases left between them. The CDR3 has 18 residues. Germline CDR1 reads SQVTM; CDR2 reads ANQGSEA. The CDR3 sequence: CSVAPFKKRDTSTDTQYF. CDR3 in DNA: TGCAGCGTTGCTCCCTTTAAAAAGCGGGACACGAGCACAGATACGCAGTATTTT.

V gene TRBV5-4 combines with J gene TRBJ1-2, with no clear D. The germline gives CDR1 SGHNT, CDR2 YYREEE (reference sequence). The CDR3 has 13 residues. The ends were cut back, 0 bases at V and 1 base at J, with 4 bases in the middle. The CDR3, as DNA: TGTGCCAGCAGCTTGGCAAATAACTATGGCTACACCTTC. This gives the protein CASSLANNYGYTF.

Concerning this clone: The junction does not match germline at one end; this may be a read error. This sample includes further DNA sequences coding for the same CDR3. The chain has TRBV9 and TRBJ2-7, with 9 bases fitting TRBD2. This CDR3 is built from 13 residues. From germline, CDR1 is SGDLS and CDR2 YYNGEE. The CDR3 DNA reads TGCGCCAGCAGCGCGGGGGGGTTCTACGAGCAGTACTTC. It specifies CASSAGGFYEQYF.

CDR3 loop: CASSQDAAGEWNEQYF. The CDR3 DNA follows: TGCGCCAGCAGCCAAGATGCGGCGGGGGAGTGGAACGAGCAGTACTTC. This sequence joins TRBV4-1 and TRBJ2-7; 7 nucleotides align to TRBD2. The CDR3 loop spans 16 amino acids. V trimming: 0 bases; J trimming: 5 bases; junction bases outside the gene matches: 10. Germline V CDR1 and CDR2: MGHRA, YSYEKL.

V gene TRBV11-2 combines with J gene TRBJ1-2, with a tentative D call TRBD1 (5 bases). The V end lost 5 bases, the J end lost 5 bases, and 15 bases lay between the germline ends. The CDR3 length is 14 residues. Germline CDR1 reads SGHAT; CDR2 reads FQNNGV. This CDR3 reads CASSGGGAWYGYTF. The CDR3 DNA reads as TGTGCCAGCAGCGGGGGAGGGGCATGGTATGGCTACACCTTC.

The chain is built from TRBV27 and TRBJ2-3; D assignment may be TRBD1 or TRBD2 (6 bases each). Germline loops: CDR1 MNHEY, CDR2 SMNVEV (reference sequence). CDR3 length: 18 residues. V was trimmed by 6 bases and J by 5 bases, leaving 27 bases between them. CDR3 DNA: TGTGCCAGCAGCCCAAGTTTTCTCCAGACGGGGGCAGGAGATACGCAGTATTTT. Amino acid sequence: CASSPSFLQTGAGDTQYF.

J is TRBJ1-2 and V is TRBV6-6; weak D call: TRBD1 (6 bases). From germline, CDR1 is MNHNY and CDR2 SVGAGI (reference sequence). V dropped 8 bases and J dropped 6 bases, with 16 bases sitting between them. The CDR3 spans 13 residues. DNA of the CDR3: TGTGCCAGCGGTCAGGGGTGGGTAGATGGCTACACCTTC. This sequence encodes CASGQGWVDGYTF.

The gene calls are TRBV7-4 and TRBJ1-2, with 12 bases lining up with TRBD1. The CDR3 contains 15 residues. Germline V gene data show CDR1 as SGHVT and CDR2 as SQSDAQ. V shed 2 bases, J shed 6 bases, and the junction held 4 bases outside the gene matches. The CDR3 DNA is TGTGCCAGCAGCTTATCGGGGACAGGGGGCGATGGCTACACCTTC. Translated, it gives CASSLSGTGGDGYTF.

The chain combines TRBV19 with TRBJ1-2; TRBD1 aligns across 7 bases. J was trimmed by 0 bases and V by 4 bases; bases with no gene match: 17. The CDR3 spans 19 residues. CDR1 and CDR2 from the germline V gene are LNHDA and SQIVND (reference sequence). CDR3 nucleotides: TGTGCCAGTAGTAAATCCCGAGACAGGGTCGGCGGAACTAACTATGGCTACACCTTC. Residues: CASSKSRDRVGGTNYGYTF.

The V call is TRBV7-9, the J call TRBJ2-1, with 7 bases matching TRBD1. Looked up from germline, CDR1 is SEHNR and CDR2 is FQNEAQ (reference sequence). J was trimmed by 1 base and V by 5 bases; bases with no gene match: 8. This CDR3 region has 16 residues. CDR3 protein: CASSAPGQISYNEQFF. The CDR3 DNA reads as TGTGCCAGCAGCGCCCCGGGACAGATATCCTACAATGAGCAGTTCTTC.

The CDR3 sequence is CASSVDGLQETQYF. CDR3 DNA: TGTGCCAGCAGCGTAGACGGGCTCCAAGAGACCCAGTACTTC. The chain uses TRBV9 and TRBJ2-5; the D is unclear. This CDR3 contains 14 residues. V dropped 0 bases and J dropped 1 base, with 7 bases sitting between them. Germline V gene data show CDR1 as SGDLS and CDR2 as YYNGEE.

The CDR3 DNA is TGTGCCAGCAGCTTAGATCCGGTAGGGGGGCAGCCCCAGCATTTT. Translating gives CASSLDPVGGQPQHF. V usage is TRBV11-2 and J usage is TRBJ1-5; D possibly corresponds to TRBD1 (6 bases). The V gene's germline CDR1 is SGHAT and CDR2 FQNNGV. This CDR3 region has 15 residues. Trimming removed 0 bases from V and 7 bases from J, with 13 bases in between.

This clone was picked up a small number of times. V gene TRBV6-6 combines with J gene TRBJ1-1; D not resolved. Germline V gene sequence: CDR1 MNHNY, CDR2 SVGAGI (reference sequence). The CDR3 loop spans 12 amino acids. The V end was cut by 2 bases, the J end by 1 base, with 2 bases between. CDR3 loop: CASSYRNTEAFF. The CDR3 nucleotides are TGTGCCAGCAGTTACAGGAACACTGAAGCTTTCTTT.

This chain uses TRBV10-3 with TRBJ1-1; tentative D call: TRBD1 (6 bases). The V end was cut by 6 bases, the J end by 4 bases, with 12 bases between. CDR1 is ENHRY, CDR2 SYGVKD, per germline. CDR3 size: 13 residues. The CDR3 region has the DNA TGTGCCATCAGCCCAGGGGCCGCCACTGAAGCTTTCTTT. Translating it yields CAISPGAATEAFF.

This sequence joins TRBV6-5 and TRBJ2-2, with D possibly matching TRBD1 (5 bases). Between the trimmed V and J ends, which lost 3 bases and 5 bases, there was a span of 13 bases. This CDR3 region has 15 residues. The germline CDR1 and CDR2 sequences are MNHEY and SVGAGI. DNA of the CDR3: TGTGCCAGCAGTTATCAGGGATACGGTACCGGGGAGCTGTTTTTT. Translation gives CASSYQGYGTGELFF.

The J gene is TRBJ1-2, the V gene TRBV6-8; D is perhaps TRBD1 (5 bases). From germline, CDR1 is MNHGY and CDR2 SAAAGT. V shed 6 bases and J shed 13 bases, with 9 bases lying between them. This CDR3 region has 9 residues. In DNA, the CDR3 is TGTGCCAGCAGGGGGCCCGCCACCTTC. This codes for CASRGPATF.

CDR3 DNA: TGTGCCAGCAGCCCATGGGGAGGAGAGACCCAGTACTTC. It yields the protein CASSPWGGETQYF. The rearrangement joins TRBV9 to TRBJ2-5, with a weak D call TRBD2 (6 bases). The CDR3 covers 13 residues. CDR1 is SGDLS and CDR2 is YYNGEE in the germline V gene. Trimming shortened V by 4 bases and J by 4 bases, and 11 bases separated the two germline ends.